The clone carrying this T cell receptor beta chain has a count of ten or more. The sample originates from a study of CD8+CD57+ T cells in acquired aplastic anemia. Study in general: Sorted cells (CD4+ and CD8+) yielded DNA amounts that averaged approximately 3.2 ug.

The study profiled TCR beta VDJ and CDR3 using genomic DNA as template. MiXCR, applied by TCRdb to the reads, yields one record per CDR3 protein. The table shows 310,000 or so distinct CDR3 sequences, with roughly 61% occurring only once. Sequencing was done on patients that had shown CD8+CD57+ cell expansion by flow cytometry. V gave up 6 bases and J gave up 1 base, with 15 bases separating them. The length of the CDR3 is 15 residues. CDR1 is LNHDA and CDR2 is SQIVND in the germline V gene (reference sequence). The clonotype originates from a human donor with aplastic anemia. The J gene is TRBJ1-2, the V gene TRBV19, with D unresolved. Input material: sorted CD4+, CD8+, or CD8+CD57+ T cells (not recorded which) from PBMCs. The CDR3 loop reads CASRVLVGDNYGYTF. The CDR3 DNA reads TGTGCCAGTAGAGTCCTTGTCGGGGATAACTATGGCTACACCTTC. Looking up the rest from reference TRBV19 and TRBJ1-2 gives the full variable domain: DGGITQSPKYLFRKEGQNVTLSCEQNLNHDAMYWYRQDPGQGLRLIYYSQIVNDFQKGDIAEGYSVSREKKESFPLTVTSAQKNPTAFYLCASRVLVGDNYGYTFGSGTRLTVV.